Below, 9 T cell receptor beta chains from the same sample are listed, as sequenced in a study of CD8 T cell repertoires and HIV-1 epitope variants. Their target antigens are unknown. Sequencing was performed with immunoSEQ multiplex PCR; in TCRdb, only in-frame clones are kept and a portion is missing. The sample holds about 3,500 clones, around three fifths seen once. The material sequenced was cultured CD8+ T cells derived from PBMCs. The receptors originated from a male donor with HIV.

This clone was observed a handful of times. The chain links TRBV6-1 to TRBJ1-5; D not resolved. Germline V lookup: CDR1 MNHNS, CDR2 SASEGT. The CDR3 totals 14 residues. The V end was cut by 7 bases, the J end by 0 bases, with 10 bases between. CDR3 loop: CASNEEYSNQPQHF. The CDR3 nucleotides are TGTGCCAGCAATGAGGAGTATAGCAATCAGCCCCAGCATTTT.

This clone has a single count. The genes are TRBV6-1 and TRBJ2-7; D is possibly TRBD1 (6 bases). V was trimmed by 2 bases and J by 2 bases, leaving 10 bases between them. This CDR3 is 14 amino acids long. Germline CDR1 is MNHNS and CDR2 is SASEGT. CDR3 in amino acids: CASSEQGPPYEQYF. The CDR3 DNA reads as TGTGCCAGCAGTGAACAGGGGCCCCCCTACGAGCAGTACTTC.

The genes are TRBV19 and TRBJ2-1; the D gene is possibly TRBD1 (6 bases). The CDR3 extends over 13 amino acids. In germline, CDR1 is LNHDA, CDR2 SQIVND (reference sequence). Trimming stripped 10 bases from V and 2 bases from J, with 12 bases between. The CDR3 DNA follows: TGTGCCACTACAGGGTTCGCCTACAATGAGCAGTTCTTC. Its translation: CATTGFAYNEQFF.

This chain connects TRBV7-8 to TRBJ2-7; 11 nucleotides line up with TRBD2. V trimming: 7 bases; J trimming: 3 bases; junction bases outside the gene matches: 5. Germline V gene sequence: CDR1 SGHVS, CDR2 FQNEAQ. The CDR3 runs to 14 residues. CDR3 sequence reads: CASTVLAGDYEQYF. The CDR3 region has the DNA TGTGCCAGCACCGTACTAGCGGGAGACTACGAGCAGTACTTC.

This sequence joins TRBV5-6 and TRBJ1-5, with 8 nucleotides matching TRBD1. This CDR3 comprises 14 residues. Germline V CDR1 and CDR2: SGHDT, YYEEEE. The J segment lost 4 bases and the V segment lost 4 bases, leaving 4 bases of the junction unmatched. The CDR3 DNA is TGTGCCAGCAGCCTAAGGACAGGGAATCAGCCCCAGCATTTT. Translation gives CASSLRTGNQPQHF.

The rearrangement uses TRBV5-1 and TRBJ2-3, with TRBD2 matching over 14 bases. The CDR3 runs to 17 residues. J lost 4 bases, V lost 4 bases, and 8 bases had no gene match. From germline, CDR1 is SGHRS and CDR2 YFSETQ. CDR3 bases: TGCGCCAGCAGCGCACGACTAGCGGGAGGGGCCCCAGATACGCAGTATTTT. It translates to CASSARLAGGAPDTQYF.

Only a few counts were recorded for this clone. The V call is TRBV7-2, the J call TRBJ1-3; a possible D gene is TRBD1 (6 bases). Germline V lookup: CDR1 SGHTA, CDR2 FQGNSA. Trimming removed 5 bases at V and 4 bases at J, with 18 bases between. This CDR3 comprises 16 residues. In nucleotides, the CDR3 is TGTGCCAGCAGCCCCCCCTCGGCCGGGACAGGAAACACCATATATTTT. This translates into CASSPPSAGTGNTIYF.

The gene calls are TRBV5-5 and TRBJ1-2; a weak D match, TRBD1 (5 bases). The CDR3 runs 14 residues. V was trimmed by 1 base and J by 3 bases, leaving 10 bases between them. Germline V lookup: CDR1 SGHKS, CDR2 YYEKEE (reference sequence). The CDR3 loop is CASSLQGIDYGYTF. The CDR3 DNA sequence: TGTGCCAGCAGCTTGCAGGGCATCGACTATGGCTACACCTTC. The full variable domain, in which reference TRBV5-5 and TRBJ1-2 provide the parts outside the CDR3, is DAGVTQSPTHLIKTRGQQVTLRCSPISGHKSVSWYQQVLGQGPQFIFQYYEKEERGRGNFPDRFSARQFPNYSSELNVNALLLGDSALYLCASSLQGIDYGYTFGSGTRLTVV.

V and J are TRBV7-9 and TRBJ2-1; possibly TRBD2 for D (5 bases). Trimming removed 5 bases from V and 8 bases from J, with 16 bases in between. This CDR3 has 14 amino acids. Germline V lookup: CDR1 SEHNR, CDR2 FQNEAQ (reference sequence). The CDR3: CASSETSGVDEQFF. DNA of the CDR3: TGTGCCAGCAGCGAAACTAGTGGGGTAGATGAGCAGTTCTTC.